These T cell receptor beta chains were read from a single sample in a study of blood T cell repertoires in COVID-19. Assay: immunoSEQ multiplex PCR; the TCRdb copy retains only in-frame clones and omits some. This sample has about 210,000 clones, with 84% found just once. The specimen sequenced was peripheral blood. The receptors here all came from a woman aged 50 to 60 with active or convalescent COVID-19. Both conserved end residues are part of each CDR3. D genes are given only for firm matches. Where a row states a size, it is once, few, many or the class of an expanded clone; other rows omit it.

CDR3	DNA	V	D	J	size
CASNGANTGELFF	TGTGCCAGCAACGGTGCGAACACCGGGGAGCTGTTTTTT	TRBV12-3/TRBV12-4	NA	TRBJ2-2	NA
CASSLDSGELFF	TGTGCCAGCAGCTTAGATTCTGGGGAGCTGTTTTTT	TRBV7-9	NA	TRBJ2-2	NA
CASSSPPLGLAGGREQFF	TGTGCCAGCAGCTCCCCACCTCTGGGACTAGCGGGAGGAAGAGAGCAGTTCTTC	TRBV7-9	TRBD2	TRBJ2-1	NA
CASRSSYEQYF	TGTGCCAGCAGATCGTCCTACGAGCAGTACTTC	TRBV6-5	NA	TRBJ2-7	NA
CATSESIPGSTGELFF	TGTGCCACCAGTGAGTCCATTCCGGGGTCCACCGGGGAGCTGTTTTTT	TRBV24-1	NA	TRBJ2-2	NA
CASSGAGGGQETQYF	TGTGCCAGCAGTGGGGCAGGCGGGGGGCAAGAGACCCAGTACTTC	TRBV2	TRBD2	TRBJ2-5	NA
CAHRGGDSPSTDTQYF	TGTGCCCACCGGGGCGGGGACTCTCCTAGCACAGATACGCAGTATTTT	TRBV2	NA	TRBJ2-3	once
CASSGGDRVIDRNGYTF	TGTGCCAGCAGCGGGGGGGACAGGGTAATTGATAGGAATGGCTACACCTTC	TRBV7-9	TRBD1	TRBJ1-2	NA
CAIRTSGSEQYF	TGTGCCATCAGGACTAGCGGGTCGGAGCAGTACTTC	TRBV24-1	TRBD2	TRBJ2-7	NA
CASSERLAGGSYEQYF	TGTGCCAGCAGTGAGAGGCTAGCGGGAGGGTCCTACGAGCAGTACTTC	TRBV2	TRBD2	TRBJ2-7	NA
CASNSNRVKSYNEQFF	TGTGCCAGCAATTCTAACAGGGTAAAGTCCTACAATGAGCAGTTCTTC	TRBV28	NA	TRBJ2-1	NA
CASSNRGSNEKLFF	TGTGCCAGTAGTAACAGGGGATCTAATGAAAAACTGTTTTTT	TRBV19	TRBD1	TRBJ1-4	NA
CASSYDRGLYEQYF	TGTGCCAGCAGTTACGACAGGGGCCTCTACGAGCAGTACTTC	TRBV6-5	TRBD1	TRBJ2-7	NA
CSVDRPGNKISGANVLTF	TGCAGCGTTGACCGACCCGGGAACAAGATCTCTGGGGCCAACGTCCTGACTTTC	TRBV29-1	NA	TRBJ2-6	NA
CASRRRGEFFPGYTF	TGTGCCAGCAGGAGGCGGGGGGAGTTCTTCCCCGGCTACACCTTC	TRBV3-1/TRBV3-2	NA	TRBJ1-2	NA
CASSQAGAGTEAFF	TGTGCCAGCAGCCAGGCAGGGGCAGGGACTGAAGCTTTCTTT	TRBV4-2	NA	TRBJ1-1	few
CASRPARADFNYGYTF	TGTGCCAGCAGGCCGGCGCGGGCGGACTTTAACTATGGCTACACCTTC	TRBV4-2	NA	TRBJ1-2	NA
CASSQDTSGSYEQYF	TGTGCCAGCAGCCAAGATACTAGCGGCTCCTACGAGCAGTACTTC	TRBV3-1/TRBV3-2	TRBD2	TRBJ2-7	NA
CASSLEAGGGAFF	TGTGCCAGCAGCTTGGAGGCAGGGGGCGGGGCTTTCTTT	TRBV5-4	TRBD1	TRBJ1-1	NA
CASKGSKGSGFYSNQPQHF	TGTGCCAGTAAGGGTTCCAAGGGGTCTGGGTTTTATAGCAATCAGCCCCAGCATTTT	TRBV19	NA	TRBJ1-5	NA
CASSAGTGVNQPQHF	TGTGCCAGCAGCGCCGGGACAGGGGTTAATCAGCCCCAGCATTTT	TRBV7-6	TRBD1	TRBJ1-5	NA
CASSFGLLTGELFF	TGCGCCAGCAGCTTTGGACTCTTAACCGGGGAGCTGTTTTTT	TRBV5-1	NA	TRBJ2-2	once
CASSSRDRPNIQYF	TGCGCCAGCAGTTCACGGGACAGGCCAAACATTCAGTACTTC	TRBV10-1	TRBD1	TRBJ2-4	NA
CASSLGAGINYGYTF	TGCGCCAGCAGCTTGGGAGCAGGGATAAACTATGGCTACACCTTC	TRBV5-1	NA	TRBJ1-2	NA
CAISGISQGNTGELFF	TGTGCCATCAGTGGTATAAGCCAGGGGAACACCGGGGAGCTGTTTTTT	TRBV10-3	NA	TRBJ2-2	NA
CASSTRFAEAFF	TGTGCCAGCAGTACGCGGTTCGCTGAAGCTTTCTTT	TRBV2	NA	TRBJ1-1	NA
CASTSHATDTQYF	TGTGCTAGCACGTCACATGCCACAGATACGCAGTATTTT	TRBV12-5	NA	TRBJ2-3	NA
CASSIEHRNSNQPQHF	TGTGCCAGCAGTATCGAACACCGAAATAGCAATCAGCCCCAGCATTTT	TRBV2	NA	TRBJ1-5	NA
CSVATGGPGTEAFF	TGCAGCGTTGCTACAGGGGGCCCAGGGACTGAAGCTTTCTTT	TRBV29-1	TRBD1	TRBJ1-1	NA